The 32 T cell receptor beta chains below come from one sample, sequenced in a study of cytomegalovirus exposure and HLA in healthy donors. A multiplex PCR was run with 60 Vbeta primers and 13 Jbeta primers. This table comes from immunoSEQ multiplex PCR, and its TCRdb copy is limited to in-frame clones, with some not included. This table has 150,000 to 200,000 clones, 78% appearing once. Sequencing was done on a sample of PBMCs. Receptors originate from a woman aged 50 to 60 in good health and CMV-seropositive.

This chain joins TRBV10-3 and TRBJ2-5; D is perhaps TRBD1 (5 bases). Per germline, CDR1 ENHRY and CDR2 SYGVKD. Trimming removed 7 bases from V and 2 bases from J, with 17 bases in between. The CDR3 runs to 15 residues. The DNA of the CDR3 is TGTGCCATCACCGAAGAAGGGGCAGGTCAAGAGACCCAGTACTTC. It yields the protein CAITEEGAGQETQYF.

This chain uses TRBV5-4 with TRBJ2-5; 10 bases align to TRBD2. This CDR3 has 15 residues. The V and J ends lost 1 base and 6 bases, in that order; junction bases with no gene match: 6. Germline V gene data show CDR1 as SGHNT and CDR2 as YYREEE (reference sequence). The CDR3 spells CASSLIAGGIKTQYF. The CDR3 region has the DNA TGTGCCAGCAGCTTGATAGCGGGGGGTATAAAGACCCAGTACTTC.

The chain employs TRBV30 and TRBJ1-2; D remains unclear. Trimming took 1 base from V and 4 from J, leaving 10 bases between them. Germline V gene sequence: CDR1 GTSNPN, CDR2 SVGIG (reference sequence). The CDR3 sequence is 13 residues long. The CDR3 sequence is CAWSGTSFYGYTF. The CDR3 DNA reads TGTGCCTGGAGTGGCACATCCTTCTATGGCTACACCTTC.

In its sample, this clone was seen a few times. The chain joins TRBV7-2 to TRBJ2-5; D is ambiguous. The V end was cut by 7 bases, the J end by 7 bases, with 16 bases between. CDR3 length: 13 amino acids. Germline CDR1 is SGHTA and CDR2 is FQGNSA. The CDR3 region is CASTFGPTGTQYF. The CDR3 nucleotides read TGTGCCAGCACCTTTGGGCCCACTGGGACCCAGTACTTC.

V and J are TRBV9 and TRBJ2-3, with 11 positions matching TRBD1. Germline loops: CDR1 SGDLS, CDR2 YYNGEE. V shed 2 bases and J 6 bases; nucleotides not matched to a gene: 11. The CDR3 consists of 17 residues. CDR3 sequence reads: CASSVAPLDRGLDTQYF. CDR3 nucleotides: TGTGCCAGCAGCGTTGCCCCCTTGGACAGGGGGCTCGATACGCAGTATTTT.

The chain joins TRBV6-5 to TRBJ1-5; D remains unclear. Looked up from germline, CDR1 is MNHEY and CDR2 is SVGAGI. V was cut by 5 bases and J by 4 bases, with 15 bases left in between. CDR3 length equals 15 residues. The CDR3 spells CASSVGRPGNQPQHF. Written as DNA, the CDR3 is TGTGCCAGCAGTGTAGGGCGACCGGGGAATCAGCCCCAGCATTTT.

V gene TRBV5-1 combines with J gene TRBJ2-3; the match to TRBD1 covers 7 bases. V shed 4 bases and J 0 bases; nucleotides not matched to a gene: 14. The CDR3 runs 18 residues. Germline V lookup: CDR1 SGHRS, CDR2 YFSETQ. The CDR3 protein is CASSLDGTARYSTDTQYF. The CDR3, as DNA: TGCGCCAGCAGCCTTGACGGGACAGCTAGATATAGCACAGATACGCAGTATTTT.

In its sample, this clone was seen once. V gene TRBV7-6 combines with J gene TRBJ1-1; D unclear. The ends were cut back, 2 bases at V and 0 bases at J, with 7 bases in the middle. This CDR3 spans 14 amino acids. Germline CDR1 SGHVS, CDR2 FNYEAQ. The CDR3 nucleotides are TGTGCCAGCAGCTTAAAGTCGGTGAACACTGAAGCTTTCTTT. It yields the protein CASSLKSVNTEAFF. Together with reference TRBV7-6 and TRBJ1-1, the CDR3 gives the full variable domain: GAGVSQSPRYKVTKRGQDVALRCDPISGHVSLYWYRQALGQGPEFLTYFNYEAQQDKSGLPNDRFSAERPEGSISTLTIQRTEQRDSAMYRCASSLKSVNTEAFFGQGTRLTVV.

The chain joins TRBV5-1 to TRBJ2-1; 8 nucleotides align to TRBD2. CDR3 length: 16 amino acids. The germline V gene has CDR1 SGHRS and CDR2 YFSETQ. With V trimmed by 4 bases and J by 5 bases, 11 bases remained unmatched. The CDR3: CASSRKRLASDNEQFF. CDR3 DNA: TGCGCCAGCAGCAGGAAACGACTAGCGTCAGACAATGAGCAGTTCTTC.

In this sample, this clone turned up a few times. This chain links TRBV19 with TRBJ1-4, with 10 bases identical to TRBD1. The length of the CDR3 is 16 residues. The V gene end was trimmed by 5 bases and the J gene end by 3 bases; junction bases not matched to a gene: 6. Germline-derived CDR1 and CDR2 are LNHDA and SQIVND (reference sequence). This chain's CDR3 is CASSLTGGAANEKLFF. The CDR3, as DNA: TGTGCCAGTAGTTTGACAGGGGGCGCGGCTAATGAAAAACTGTTTTTT.

Concerning this clone: The germline gene is not matched at one end of the junction; a read error may be the cause. This CDR3 reads CSVEERQYLIF. The CDR3 coding sequence is TGCAGCGTTGAAGAGCGACAGTACCTAATCTTC. V and J are TRBV29-1 and TRBJ2-1; D possibly corresponds to TRBD1 (5 bases). The CDR3 is made up of 11 amino acids. CDR1 SQVTM and CDR2 ANQGSEA come from the germline V gene.

The J gene is TRBJ2-4, the V gene TRBV7-9; D call uncertain. Germline CDR1 reads SEHNR; CDR2 reads FQNEAQ (reference sequence). V lost 5 bases to trimming and J lost 0 bases, with 8 bases between them. The CDR3 spans 14 residues. The CDR3 region has the DNA TGTGCCAGCAGCCCACTTCTAGCCAAAAACATTCAGTACTTC. Protein: CASSPLLAKNIQYF.

The chain uses TRBV7-9 and TRBJ2-2; D gene ambiguous. The CDR3 spans 13 residues. Between the trimmed V and J ends, which lost 0 bases and 4 bases, there was a span of 3 bases. CDR1 and CDR2 from the germline V gene are SEHNR and FQNEAQ (reference sequence). The CDR3 region is CASSLAGTGELFF. DNA for the CDR3: TGTGCCAGCAGCTTAGCCGGCACCGGGGAGCTGTTTTTT. Full variable domain (remainder filled in from reference TRBV7-9 and TRBJ2-2): DTGVSQNPRHKITKRGQNVTFRCDPISEHNRLYWYRQTLGQGPEFLTYFQNEAQLEKSRLLSDRFSAERPKGSFSTLEIQRTEQGDSAMYLCASSLAGTGELFFGEGSRLTVL.

The chain combines TRBV19 with TRBJ1-1, with 8 bases fitting TRBD1. Germline CDR1 and CDR2: LNHDA and SQIVND (reference sequence). V was pared by 5 bases and J by 5 bases, with 7 bases of the junction left unmatched. This CDR3 comprises 14 residues. In DNA form, the CDR3 reads TGTGCCAGTAGTCCCCGACAGGGGAGGACTGAAGCTTTCTTT. This gives the protein CASSPRQGRTEAFF.

The chain joins TRBV5-6 to TRBJ1-6; no firm D call. From germline, CDR1 is SGHDT and CDR2 YYEEEE. This CDR3 region has 15 residues. Trimming stripped 0 bases from V and 8 bases from J, with 12 bases between. The CDR3 bases are TGTGCCAGCAGCTTGGTAACTGAAGACTATTCACCCCTCCACTTT. Encoded protein: CASSLVTEDYSPLHF.

The chain uses TRBV2 and TRBJ1-4; no firm D call. The length of the CDR3 is 14 residues. Germline CDR1 and CDR2: SNHLY and FYNNEI. The V end lost 5 bases, the J end lost 5 bases, and 12 bases lay between the germline ends. CDR3 loop: CASSLNLPNEKLFF. CDR3 nucleotides: TGTGCCAGCAGTCTTAATCTACCCAATGAAAAACTGTTTTTT.

The chain is built from TRBV9 and TRBJ2-6; weak D call: TRBD2 (6 bases). V was trimmed by 4 bases and J by 2 bases, leaving 19 bases between them. This CDR3 region has 18 residues. CDR1 and CDR2 from the germline V gene are SGDLS and YYNGEE. Here the CDR3 DNA reads TGTGCCAGCAGCCCCAAGTGGGGGGTGTTGACTGGGGCCAACGTCCTGACTTTC. Translation: CASSPKWGVLTGANVLTF.

The rearrangement uses TRBV4-2 and TRBJ1-1; tentatively, D is TRBD1 (5 bases). The CDR3 has 14 residues. CDR1 and CDR2 (germline): LGHNA, YNFKEQ. V was trimmed by 3 bases and J by 3 bases, leaving 11 bases between them. In nucleotides, the CDR3 is TGTGCCAGCAGCCAGGGACGGGGGGACACTGAAGCTTTCTTT. It is translated as CASSQGRGDTEAFF.

V gene TRBV6-5 combines with J gene TRBJ1-2; D perhaps matches TRBD1 (6 bases). Germline CDR1 MNHEY, CDR2 SVGAGI. The CDR3 extends over 11 amino acids. The ends were cut back, 4 bases at V and 6 bases at J, with 6 bases in the middle. The CDR3 region is CASSWGHGYTF. CDR3 DNA: TGTGCCAGCAGTTGGGGGCATGGCTACACCTTC.

The V gene is TRBV7-3, the J gene TRBJ2-7; 7 bases map to TRBD2. The CDR3 has 15 residues. J gave up 6 bases and V 2 bases, and 10 bases lay outside the gene matches. The V gene's germline CDR1 is SGHTA and CDR2 FQGTGA. DNA for the CDR3: TGTGCCAGCAGCTTAGACCCAGCGGGGAGGGGCGAGCAGTACTTC. This sequence encodes CASSLDPAGRGEQYF.

The chain carries TRBV9 and TRBJ2-5; no clear D. V was clipped by 4 bases and J by 0 bases, with 10 bases between them. The germline CDR1 and CDR2 sequences are SGDLS and YYNGEE. The CDR3 extends over 14 amino acids. DNA for the CDR3: TGTGCCAGCAGCCCACAGACGGACCAAGAGACCCAGTACTTC. It yields the protein CASSPQTDQETQYF.

This clone was seen once. The rearrangement links TRBV7-8 to TRBJ1-4, with TRBD1 as a possible D gene (6 bases). The CDR3 covers 15 residues. The V end was cut by 4 bases, the J end by 6 bases, with 15 bases between. Germline loops: CDR1 SGHVS, CDR2 FQNEAQ. The CDR3 DNA reads TGTGCCAGCAGCTCATTCGGGGGGCTGGATGAAAAACTGTTTTTT. Residues: CASSSFGGLDEKLFF.

The rearrangement joins TRBV4-1 to TRBJ1-2; TRBD1 agrees at 8 bases. With V trimmed by 4 bases and J by 5 bases, 12 bases remained unmatched. Looked up from germline, CDR1 is MGHRA and CDR2 is YSYEKL. The CDR3 totals 16 residues. The CDR3 region is CASSPGTGGTIYGYTF. CDR3 in DNA: TGCGCCAGCAGCCCGGGGACAGGAGGAACAATTTATGGCTACACCTTC.

The chain recombines TRBV18 with TRBJ2-7; D might be TRBD2 (6 bases). The V end lost 0 bases, the J end lost 3 bases, and 12 bases lay between the germline ends. There are 15 residues in the CDR3. Per germline, CDR1 KGHSH and CDR2 LQKENI. The CDR3 loop reads CASSPPVGGIYEQYF. The CDR3 DNA reads as TGTGCCAGCTCACCACCGGTGGGGGGTATCTACGAGCAGTACTTC. The entire variable domain, with the rest obtained from reference TRBV18 and TRBJ2-7, is as follows: NAGVMQNPRHLVRRRGQEARLRCSPMKGHSHVYWYRQLPEEGLKFMVYLQKENIIDESGMPKERFSAEFPKEGPSILRIQQVVRGDSAAYFCASSPPVGGIYEQYFGPGTRLTVT.

This clone came up a few times. The chain has TRBV2 and TRBJ1-1; TRBD1 agrees at 7 bases. The germline V gene encodes CDR1 SNHLY and CDR2 FYNNEI. With 7 bases clipped from V and 6 bases from J, the junction kept 8 bases outside the gene matches. The CDR3 is 13 amino acids. In DNA, the CDR3 is TGTGCCAGCATCCGGGACAGCAGGGCTGAAGCTTTCTTT. As protein: CASIRDSRAEAFF.

In DNA, the CDR3 is TGTGCCAGCTCACCGACAGGGATCGCTGGGGCCAACGTCCTGACTTTC. As protein: CASSPTGIAGANVLTF. The rearrangement links TRBV18 to TRBJ2-6; 7 nucleotides line up with TRBD1. The CDR3 totals 16 residues. Germline CDR1 KGHSH, CDR2 LQKENI. Unmatched junction bases numbered 4, after V lost 3 bases and J lost 2 bases.

This chain connects TRBV18 to TRBJ2-7; possible D gene TRBD1, 5 bases. The germline gives CDR1 KGHSH, CDR2 LQKENI. The V end was cut by 6 bases, the J end by 4 bases, with 13 bases between. The CDR3 is 13 residues long. This CDR3 reads CASSPDTAYEQYF. In DNA form, the CDR3 reads TGTGCCAGCTCCCCGGACACGGCGTACGAGCAGTACTTC.

The rearrangement joins TRBV2 to TRBJ1-1, with a tentative D call TRBD1 (6 bases). The CDR3 extends over 11 amino acids. Germline CDR1 SNHLY, CDR2 FYNNEI. Trimming removed 11 bases at V and 4 bases at J, with 11 bases between. CDR3 region: CADTGPTEAFF. In DNA, the CDR3 is TGTGCCGATACAGGGCCCACTGAAGCTTTCTTT.

The chain employs TRBV5-1 and TRBJ1-3; no clear D. The V end lost 5 bases, the J end lost 0 bases, and 12 bases lay between the germline ends. The CDR3 is 15 residues long. The germline V gene encodes CDR1 SGHRS and CDR2 YFSETQ. The CDR3 DNA sequence: TGCGCCAGCAGTTCCGGTACGAGCTCTGGAAACACCATATATTTT. It translates to CASSSGTSSGNTIYF.

The rearrangement links TRBV18 to TRBJ1-2; no firm D call. Germline CDR1 is KGHSH and CDR2 is LQKENI. V lost 4 bases to trimming and J lost 1 base, with 4 bases between them. The CDR3 extends over 12 amino acids. This CDR3 is CASSHNNYGYTF. Written as DNA, the CDR3 is TGTGCCAGCTCACACAATAACTATGGCTACACCTTC. Supplemented by reference TRBV18 and TRBJ1-2, the full variable domain reads NAGVMQNPRHLVRRRGQEARLRCSPMKGHSHVYWYRQLPEEGLKFMVYLQKENIIDESGMPKERFSAEFPKEGPSILRIQQVVRGDSAAYFCASSHNNYGYTFGSGTRLTVV.

The gene calls are TRBV6-4 and TRBJ2-2; TRBD1 matches 8 bases. The CDR3 runs to 15 residues. The germline gives CDR1 MRHNA, CDR2 SNTAGT. Trimming removed 2 bases from V and 2 bases from J; junction bases left unmatched: 1. The CDR3: CASSDGTGNTGELFF. The CDR3 nucleotides read TGTGCCAGCAGTGACGGGACAGGAAACACCGGGGAGCTGTTTTTT.

The chain uses TRBV7-8 and TRBJ2-5, with 7 bases fitting TRBD1. Germline V gives CDR1 SGHVS, CDR2 FQNEAQ. Unmatched junction bases numbered 9, after V lost 4 bases and J lost 1 base. The CDR3 runs to 16 residues. The CDR3 DNA reads TGTGCCAGCAGCTCCGGGACAGCGCCCCTCCAAGAGACCCAGTACTTC. This sequence encodes CASSSGTAPLQETQYF.